What follows describes a single T cell receptor beta chain. Its target is unknown. TCRB transcripts that were expressed got sequenced, as all of the isolated RNA had been reverse transcribed. Profiling relied on immunoSEQ multiplex PCR, and the TCRdb table lists in-frame clones only, not all of them. Here the sample spans approximately 170,000 clones, roughly 9% being singletons. A heparinised blood draw that averaged about 0.11 L was obtained once from each donor. Sorting produced populations that all topped 98% purity. These data originate in a study of beta chain features in type 1 diabetes. General study findings and limits: Across all four CD4+ subsets, people with type 1 diabetes showed modestly shorter TCRB CDR3s.

The CDR3 length is 17 residues. Germline CDR1 and CDR2: LNHNV and YYDKDF (reference sequence). V was trimmed by 2 bases and J by 6 bases, leaving 22 bases between them. Sequenced material: central memory CD4+ T cells from blood. This sequence joins TRBV15 and TRBJ1-2, with D possibly being TRBD1 (5 bases). This receptor was taken from a young woman in good health. In DNA form, the CDR3 reads TGTGCCACCAGCAGAACGACCCCCGCAGGGTTGGCGGATGGCTACACCTTC. This translates into CATSRTTPAGLADGYTF.